The 19 T cell receptor beta chains presented below share a single source sample, sequenced in a study of blood T cell repertoires in COVID-19. Sequencing used immunoSEQ multiplex PCR; TCRdb keeps in-frame clones, though not all of them. Found here are around 160,000 clones, more than 80% of them singletons; the top ten hold roughly 13%. Sample: peripheral blood. These TCRs come from a young man with COVID-19, enrolled during active disease.

V is TRBV7-2 and J is TRBJ1-5, with D tentatively TRBD1 (6 bases). CDR1 SGHTA and CDR2 FQGNSA come from the germline V gene. Trimming left V 1 base short and J 9 bases short, with 19 bases between. The CDR3 has 16 amino acids. As DNA, the CDR3 is TGTGCCAGCAGCTTAGTCGCGGGAGGGGGGTCGGGGCCCCAGCATTTT. Amino acid sequence: CASSLVAGGGSGPQHF. Variable domain in full (rest from reference TRBV7-2 and TRBJ1-5): GAGVSQSPSNKVTEKGKDVELRCDPISGHTALYWYRQSLGQGLEFLIYFQGNSAPDKSGLPSDRFSAERTGGSVSTLTIQRTQQEDSAVYLCASSLVAGGGSGPQHFGDGTRLSIL.

The J gene is TRBJ2-2, the V gene TRBV5-4, with TRBD2 identical over 10 bases. CDR3 size: 19 residues. Germline V gene lookup returns CDR1 SGHNT and CDR2 YYREEE (reference sequence). J was trimmed by 4 bases and V by 0 bases; bases with no gene match: 12. CDR3 sequence reads: CASSLVLAGGLSRTGELFF. The DNA for the CDR3 is TGTGCCAGCAGCTTGGTGTTAGCGGGAGGCCTAAGTCGCACCGGGGAGCTGTTTTTT. Full variable domain (outside the CDR3, taken from reference TRBV5-4 and TRBJ2-2): ETGVTQSPTHLIKTRGQQVTLRCSSQSGHNTVSWYQQALGQGPQFIFQYYREEENGRGNFPPRFSGLQFPNYSSELNVNALELDDSALYLCASSLVLAGGLSRTGELFFGEGSRLTVL.

The rearrangement links TRBV9 to TRBJ2-1, with 8 positions matching TRBD2. Germline CDR1 and CDR2: SGDLS and YYNGEE. With V trimmed by 0 bases and J by 2 bases, 10 bases remained unmatched. The CDR3 extends over 18 amino acids. The CDR3 DNA reads TGTGCCAGCAGCGTAGCTACGGGGGCTAGCGGGCCCTACAATGAGCAGTTCTTC. It translates to CASSVATGASGPYNEQFF.

The V gene is TRBV19, the J gene TRBJ1-2, with 7 bases aligning to TRBD1. Germline V lookup: CDR1 LNHDA, CDR2 SQIVND (reference sequence). The CDR3 runs 12 residues. Unmatched junction bases numbered 4, after V lost 5 bases and J lost 7 bases. The CDR3 DNA reads TGTGCCAGTAGTGCTAACAGGGGTGGCTACACCTTC. Translated: CASSANRGGYTF.

The chain uses TRBV7-2 and TRBJ1-1, with D possibly matching TRBD1 (5 bases). The CDR3 is made up of 13 amino acids. The V end was cut by 5 bases, the J end by 11 bases, with 18 bases between. The V gene's germline CDR1 is SGHTA and CDR2 FQGNSA. The DNA of the CDR3 is TGTGCCAGCAGCCTTGCGGGGGTTACATGGGCTTTCTTT. Translating gives CASSLAGVTWAFF.

In this sample, this clone turned up once. This chain connects TRBV3-1 (or the pseudogene TRBV3-2) to TRBJ1-1, with D possibly TRBD1 on 5 matching bases. The CDR3 extends over 16 amino acids. Germline assignment: CDR1 LGHDT and CDR2 YNNKEL (reference sequence). Trimming removed 1 base at V and 2 bases at J, with 14 bases between. DNA of the CDR3: TGTGCCAGCAGCCAAGTTCGTGGCGGACACAACACTGAAGCTTTCTTT. The encoded protein is CASSQVRGGHNTEAFF.

This clone came up once. The chain joins TRBV13 to TRBJ1-2; 10 nucleotides line up with TRBD1. The CDR3 sequence is 18 residues long. Losses at the gene ends were 5 bases for V and 4 bases for J; bases not matched to a gene: 16. Germline V lookup: CDR1 PRHDT, CDR2 FYEKMQ (reference sequence). The CDR3 DNA reads TGTGCCAGCAGCGCACTCGTATTACCGGGACAGGGGCCCTATGGCTACACCTTC. Its translation: CASSALVLPGQGPYGYTF.

The chain has TRBV5-1 and TRBJ1-4; D not resolved. Germline values: CDR1 SGHRS, CDR2 YFSETQ. Trimming pared 5 bases from V and 0 bases from J, leaving 11 bases between. There are 15 residues in the CDR3. The chain's CDR3 is CASSKAAATNEKLFF. The CDR3 region has the DNA TGCGCCAGCAGTAAGGCGGCTGCAACTAATGAAAAACTGTTTTTT. Full variable domain (remainder filled in from reference TRBV5-1 and TRBJ1-4): KAGVTQTPRYLIKTRGQQVTLSCSPISGHRSVSWYQQTPGQGLQFLFEYFSETQRNKGNFPGRFSGRQFSNSRSEMNVSTLELGDSALYLCASSKAAATNEKLFFGSGTQLSVL.

This clone was counted between two and nine times. The chain employs TRBV27 and TRBJ1-2, with D possibly matching TRBD1 (6 bases). In germline, CDR1 is MNHEY, CDR2 SMNVEV (reference sequence). Trimming pared 7 bases from V and 5 bases from J, leaving 14 bases between. CDR3 length: 13 amino acids. The chain's CDR3 is CASIGEGGYGYTF. CDR3 nucleotide sequence: TGTGCCAGCATAGGAGAGGGGGGGTATGGCTACACCTTC.

The V call is TRBV10-1, the J call TRBJ2-3; D might be TRBD1 (6 bases). V lost 6 bases and J lost 0, with 10 bases in between. The CDR3 sequence is 14 residues long. Germline V gives CDR1 WNHNN, CDR2 SYGVQD (reference sequence). Written as DNA, the CDR3 is TGCGCCAGCAGCCAGGACAGAAGCACAGATACGCAGTATTTT. This translates into CASSQDRSTDTQYF.

This chain links TRBV29-1 with TRBJ2-2; perhaps TRBD2 as D (5 bases). In germline, CDR1 is SQVTM, CDR2 ANQGSEA. CDR3 length: 15 residues. Deletions cut 4 bases from V and 1 base from J, with 13 bases between. The CDR3 region has the DNA TGCAGCGTTGCAAGAGCGGACGTGAACACCGGGGAGCTGTTTTTT. Its protein is CSVARADVNTGELFF.

The rearrangement links TRBV5-4 to TRBJ2-7; TRBD2 might be the D (5 bases). This CDR3 has 14 amino acids. CDR1 and CDR2 (germline): SGHNT, YYREEE (reference sequence). The V gene lost 4 bases and the J gene lost 4 bases, with 15 bases spanning the gap. CDR3 amino acids: CASSQTITSYEQYF. The DNA for the CDR3 is TGTGCCAGCAGCCAAACGATTACTAGTTACGAGCAGTACTTC.

This chain uses TRBV4-1 with TRBJ1-6; D unresolved. The CDR3 totals 16 residues. The V end lost 4 bases, the J end lost 0 bases, and 10 bases lay between the germline ends. Germline loops: CDR1 MGHRA, CDR2 YSYEKL. The CDR3, as DNA: TGCGCCAGCAGCCGAGGGATGAGCTCCTATAATTCACCCCTCCACTTT. Protein product: CASSRGMSSYNSPLHF.

The chain carries TRBV2 and TRBJ2-2; D is ambiguous. CDR1 and CDR2 from the germline V gene are SNHLY and FYNNEI. This CDR3 spans 14 amino acids. V dropped 8 bases and J dropped 0 bases, with 10 bases sitting between them. The CDR3 nucleotides read TGTGCCAGCCAGTCCCACCCGAACACCGGGGAGCTGTTTTTT. It is translated as CASQSHPNTGELFF.

J is TRBJ2-7 and V is TRBV2; 15 bases align to TRBD2. With V trimmed by 6 bases and J by 7 bases, 7 bases remained unmatched. The V gene's germline CDR1 is SNHLY and CDR2 FYNNEI. The CDR3 is made up of 15 amino acids. CDR3 DNA: TGTGCCAGCAGCCCTTCCGGGACTAGCGGGAGGGAGCAGTACTTC. Translation: CASSPSGTSGREQYF.

The chain uses TRBV4-3 and TRBJ2-7; TRBD2 agrees at 7 bases. This CDR3 region has 15 residues. Germline CDR1 is LGHNA and CDR2 is YSLEER. The J segment lost 3 bases and the V segment lost 3 bases, leaving 8 bases of the junction unmatched. The CDR3 sequence: CASSHYGGSNYEQYF. Here the CDR3 DNA reads TGCGCCAGCAGCCATTATGGCGGGAGTAACTACGAGCAGTACTTC.

The chain recombines TRBV19 with TRBJ1-1, with 7 nucleotides matching TRBD1. The J segment lost 4 bases and the V segment lost 2 bases, leaving 4 bases of the junction unmatched. There are 14 residues in the CDR3. Germline V gene data show CDR1 as LNHDA and CDR2 as SQIVND (reference sequence). Here the CDR3 DNA reads TGTGCCAGTAGTATAACAGGGGCCGGCACTGAAGCTTTCTTT. Protein: CASSITGAGTEAFF.

The rearrangement links TRBV6-2 or TRBV6-3 to TRBJ2-7; no clear D gene. The length of the CDR3 is 12 residues. Germline V gene data show CDR1 as MNHEY and CDR2 as SVGEGT. Trimming took off 2 bases at V and 4 bases at J, with 6 bases between the two ends. Here the CDR3 reads CASSYRPYEQYF. CDR3 nucleotide sequence: TGTGCCAGCAGTTACCGTCCTTACGAGCAGTACTTC.

This chain connects TRBV5-6 to TRBJ2-7, with TRBD1 as a possible D gene (5 bases). Germline V gives CDR1 SGHDT, CDR2 YYEEEE. V dropped 1 base and J dropped 7 bases, with 9 bases sitting between them. The CDR3 covers 12 residues. The CDR3 protein is CASSLSQGEQYF. The CDR3, as DNA: TGTGCCAGCAGCTTGTCCCAGGGAGAGCAGTACTTC.